These 26 T cell receptor beta chains were all obtained from the same sample, sequenced in a study of PD-1 blockade in mismatch repair-deficient tumors. Method: immunoSEQ multiplex PCR; TCRdb's copy keeps in-frame clones and lacks some. The sample lists 25,000 to 30,000 clones; approximately 84% were seen once. This specimen consisted of PBMCs, obtained before pembrolizumab treatment. Receptors were obtained from an adult with mismatch repair-deficient cancer.

This clone has more than one count but fewer than ten. The rearrangement links TRBV28 to TRBJ2-5; 7 nucleotides align to TRBD2. V gave up 6 bases and J gave up 5 bases; unmatched junction bases: 6. Per germline, CDR1 MDHEN and CDR2 SYDVKM. The CDR3 loop spans 13 amino acids. CDR3 sequence: CASSLLAWETQYF. The CDR3, as DNA: TGTGCCAGCAGCCTACTAGCGTGGGAGACCCAGTACTTC.

This clone appeared once. The chain is built from TRBV4-2 and TRBJ2-3, with D possibly matching TRBD2 (6 bases). Germline loops: CDR1 LGHNA, CDR2 YNFKEQ. Trimming stripped 0 bases from V and 2 bases from J, with 15 bases between. This CDR3 spans 17 amino acids. The chain's CDR3 is CASSQDGSGATTDTQYF. The DNA for the CDR3 is TGTGCCAGCAGCCAAGACGGTAGCGGAGCTACCACAGATACGCAGTATTTT.

This rearrangement joins TRBV28 to TRBJ2-3; 8 nucleotides line up with TRBD2. J was trimmed by 3 bases and V by 6 bases; bases with no gene match: 5. Germline V gene sequence: CDR1 MDHEN, CDR2 SYDVKM. There are 14 residues in the CDR3. The CDR3, as DNA: TGTGCCAGCAGACCGGGACTAGTTACAGATACGCAGTATTTT. It translates to CASRPGLVTDTQYF.

The chain carries TRBV5-1 and TRBJ2-6; 7 bases match TRBD1. Germline loops: CDR1 SGHRS, CDR2 YFSETQ. The CDR3 is 17 amino acids. V shed 0 bases and J 0 bases; nucleotides not matched to a gene: 3. The CDR3 region is CASSLGQGHSGANVLTF. CDR3 DNA sequence: TGCGCCAGCAGCTTGGGACAGGGACACTCTGGGGCCAACGTCCTGACTTTC. Filled out from reference TRBV5-1 and TRBJ2-6, the complete variable domain reads KAGVTQTPRYLIKTRGQQVTLSCSPISGHRSVSWYQQTPGQGLQFLFEYFSETQRNKGNFPGRFSGRQFSNSRSEMNVSTLELGDSALYLCASSLGQGHSGANVLTFGAGSRLTVL.

The chain couples TRBV30 to TRBJ2-7; TRBD2 matches at 8 bases. This CDR3 is built from 12 residues. The germline V gene has CDR1 GTSNPN and CDR2 SVGIG (reference sequence). V shed 3 bases and J 7 bases; nucleotides not matched to a gene: 5. CDR3 protein: CAWRQGLGEQYF. Written as DNA, the CDR3 is TGTGCCTGGAGACAGGGACTAGGGGAGCAGTACTTC.

The chain joins TRBV7-3 to TRBJ2-2; the D is unclear. This CDR3 comprises 13 residues. CDR1 SGHTA and CDR2 FQGTGA come from the germline V gene. V shed 1 base and J shed 8 bases, with 8 bases lying between them. Here the CDR3 reads CASSLKLPGELFF. The CDR3 DNA reads TGTGCCAGCAGCTTAAAACTGCCGGGGGAGCTGTTTTTT. Full variable domain (missing parts from reference TRBV7-3 and TRBJ2-2): GAGVSQTPSNKVTEKGKYVELRCDPISGHTALYWYRQSLGQGPEFLIYFQGTGAADDSGLPNDRFFAVRPEGSVSTLKIQRTERGDSAVYLCASSLKLPGELFFGEGSRLTVL.

The rearrangement uses TRBV13 and TRBJ2-3, with D unclear. The CDR3 consists of 17 residues. Germline lookup yields CDR1 PRHDT and CDR2 FYEKMQ (reference sequence). V lost 1 base to trimming and J lost 2 bases, with 16 bases between them. In DNA, the CDR3 is TGTGCCAGCAGCTTAGTTGTTGGGCGCACCCACACAGATACGCAGTATTTT. Its protein is CASSLVVGRTHTDTQYF.

V gene TRBV2 combines with J gene TRBJ1-5; D is undetermined. This CDR3 has 15 residues. The V end lost 3 bases, the J end lost 6 bases, and 15 bases lay between the germline ends. Germline CDR1 SNHLY, CDR2 FYNNEI. The CDR3 is CASSEEGGGSQPQHF. The CDR3 DNA sequence: TGTGCCAGCAGTGAGGAAGGAGGTGGGAGTCAGCCCCAGCATTTT.

This clone occurred once. The V and J genes are TRBV6-5 and TRBJ1-2; the match to TRBD1 covers 7 bases. CDR1 is MNHEY and CDR2 is SVGAGI in the germline V gene. With V trimmed by 7 bases and J by 2 bases, 7 bases remained unmatched. The CDR3 extends over 14 amino acids. In nucleotides, the CDR3 is TGTGCCAGCAAGAGAAACAGGGGAAACTATGGCTACACCTTC. Protein: CASKRNRGNYGYTF.

There are a few counts of this clone. The rearrangement links TRBV7-3 to TRBJ1-2, with TRBD1 as a possible D gene (5 bases). The V gene lost 5 bases and the J gene lost 8 bases, with 15 bases spanning the gap. CDR1 is SGHTA and CDR2 is FQGTGA in the germline V gene. The CDR3 extends over 13 amino acids. This chain's CDR3 is CASSPQGIDGYTF. Here the CDR3 DNA reads TGTGCCAGCAGCCCCCAGGGAATCGACGGCTACACCTTC.

J is TRBJ1-1 and V is TRBV6-1, with 8 bases aligning to TRBD1. The trim removed 1 base at V and 1 base at J, leaving 11 bases unmatched. The CDR3 runs to 18 residues. Germline CDR1 and CDR2: MNHNS and SASEGT. The CDR3 DNA sequence: TGTGCCAGCAGTGAAGAGGGAGGACAGGGAGCTTGGAACACTGAAGCTTTCTTT. Protein: CASSEEGGQGAWNTEAFF.

The gene calls are TRBV18 and TRBJ1-2; 9 bases match TRBD1. The germline V gene encodes CDR1 KGHSH and CDR2 LQKENI. The CDR3 consists of 14 residues. J was trimmed by 6 bases and V by 6 bases; bases with no gene match: 8. This CDR3 reads CASSATGGDNGYTF. The CDR3 DNA reads as TGTGCCAGCTCTGCAACAGGGGGCGACAATGGCTACACCTTC.

This rearrangement joins TRBV9 to TRBJ2-7, with D possibly TRBD2 on 5 matching bases. The germline V gene encodes CDR1 SGDLS and CDR2 YYNGEE. The germline V and J ends were trimmed by 4 bases and 4 bases, with 21 bases remaining between them. The CDR3 totals 16 residues. CDR3 region: CASSPTGGPSLYEQYF. The CDR3, as DNA: TGTGCCAGCAGCCCGACCGGAGGCCCGTCTCTATACGAGCAGTACTTC.

The gene calls are TRBV5-1 and TRBJ2-2; D remains unclear. Germline V gene data show CDR1 as SGHRS and CDR2 as YFSETQ. V lost 0 bases to trimming and J lost 1 base, with 4 bases between them. There are 14 residues in the CDR3. CDR3 DNA: TGCGCCAGCAGCTTGGTACTGAACACCGGGGAGCTGTTTTTT. The encoded protein is CASSLVLNTGELFF.

This chain links TRBV7-2 with TRBJ2-5; TRBD2 aligns across 11 bases. The CDR3 is 16 amino acids. Unmatched junction bases numbered 2, after V lost 1 base and J lost 1 base. CDR1 SGHTA and CDR2 FQGNSA come from the germline V gene. The CDR3 sequence: CASSLVGTSGQETQYF. The CDR3 bases are TGTGCCAGCAGCTTAGTGGGGACTAGCGGCCAAGAGACCCAGTACTTC.

The chain employs TRBV28 and TRBJ2-7; TRBD2 is a possible D gene (7 bases). Germline V gene sequence: CDR1 MDHEN, CDR2 SYDVKM. The CDR3 has 15 amino acids. V shed 1 base and J shed 6 bases, with 16 bases lying between them. The CDR3 protein is CASSLSGGRGGEQYF. CDR3 in DNA: TGTGCCAGCAGTTTATCTGGGGGGAGGGGGGGCGAGCAGTACTTC.

The J gene is TRBJ2-2, the V gene TRBV30; 8 bases map to TRBD2. Trimming cost V 3 bases and J 2 bases; bases outside gene matches: 8. CDR1 is GTSNPN, CDR2 SVGIG, per germline (reference sequence). This CDR3 is built from 16 residues. CDR3 DNA sequence: TGTGCCTGGAGGAAAGCGGGAGCCATTAACACCGGGGAGCTGTTTTTT. Translating gives CAWRKAGAINTGELFF. Full variable domain (rest looked up from reference TRBV30 and TRBJ2-2): SQTIHQWPATLVQPVGSPLSLECTVEGTSNPNLYWYRQAAGRGLQLLFYSVGIGQISSEVPQNLSASRPQDRQFILSSKKLLLSDSGFYLCAWRKAGAINTGELFFGEGSRLTVL.

The V call is TRBV7-2, the J call TRBJ2-5; TRBD1 matches at 8 bases. This CDR3 region has 14 residues. Trimming at V came to 3 bases and at J to 5 bases, leaving 5 bases not matched to a gene. CDR1 SGHTA and CDR2 FQGNSA come from the germline V gene. CDR3 amino acids: CASSFGRGQETQYF. The CDR3, as DNA: TGTGCCAGCAGCTTTGGCAGGGGGCAGGAGACCCAGTACTTC.

The chain couples TRBV30 to TRBJ2-1, with a possible D match to TRBD2 (6 bases). Trimming removed 2 bases at V and 0 bases at J, with 11 bases between. The germline gives CDR1 GTSNPN, CDR2 SVGIG (reference sequence). The CDR3 loop spans 15 amino acids. Here the CDR3 DNA reads TGTGCCTGGAGTATGGGGACTGGCTCCTACAATGAGCAGTTCTTC. Its protein is CAWSMGTGSYNEQFF.

This chain connects TRBV5-4 to TRBJ1-1, with D hard to call. Germline CDR1 and CDR2: SGHNT and YYREEE (reference sequence). The CDR3 has 14 amino acids. The germline V and J ends were trimmed by 0 bases and 6 bases, with 12 bases remaining between them. The DNA for the CDR3 is TGTGCCAGCAGCTTGGATCGGGGAAGCGCTGAAGCTTTCTTT. This gives the protein CASSLDRGSAEAFF.

The chain has TRBV11-1 and TRBJ2-3; the match to TRBD1 covers 8 bases. The V segment lost 7 bases and the J segment 4 bases; nucleotides outside the gene matches: 10. The CDR3 is 15 residues long. Germline V gene lookup returns CDR1 SGHAT and CDR2 FQDESV (reference sequence). CDR3 sequence: CASMTAGGASDTQYF. The CDR3 bases are TGTGCCAGCATGACGGCAGGGGGCGCGTCAGATACGCAGTATTTT.

This chain links TRBV7-9 with TRBJ2-3; 11 bases match TRBD2. Trimming removed 5 bases from V and 5 bases from J; junction bases left unmatched: 6. This CDR3 is 15 amino acids long. Germline V gene lookup returns CDR1 SEHNR and CDR2 FQNEAQ (reference sequence). The CDR3 nucleotides read TGTGCCAGCAGCGTACTAGCGGGAGAAGTAGATACGCAGTATTTT. Its protein is CASSVLAGEVDTQYF.

The chain employs TRBV7-3 and TRBJ2-1, with 10 positions matching TRBD2. J was trimmed by 8 bases and V by 6 bases; bases with no gene match: 16. Germline lookup yields CDR1 SGHTA and CDR2 FQGTGA. This CDR3 spans 17 amino acids. The CDR3 coding sequence is TGTGCCAGCAGTCAGAGAAGCGGGAGGGACCGCTATCATGAGCAGTTCTTC. Translating it yields CASSQRSGRDRYHEQFF.

The gene calls are TRBV4-2 and TRBJ2-5; 10 bases match TRBD2. J lost 12 bases, V lost 0 bases, and 4 bases had no gene match. The CDR3 runs 13 residues. Germline CDR1 and CDR2: LGHNA and YNFKEQ. The CDR3 here is CASSQEAGTSEYF. CDR3 DNA sequence: TGTGCCAGCAGCCAAGAAGCGGGGACTAGCGAGTACTTC.

The chain links TRBV29-1 to TRBJ2-1; D not certain. Trimming cost V 7 bases and J 0 bases, with 10 bases left between them. This CDR3 has 13 amino acids. Germline V CDR1 and CDR2: SQVTM, ANQGSEA. In DNA, the CDR3 is TGCAGCGCCCGGGTGAGCTCCTACAATGAGCAGTTCTTC. This encodes CSARVSSYNEQFF.

This chain uses TRBV27 with TRBJ2-7; D ambiguous. Trimming cost V 6 bases and J 0 bases, with 6 bases left between them. The CDR3 spans 12 residues. Per germline, CDR1 MNHEY and CDR2 SMNVEV (reference sequence). CDR3 DNA: TGTGCCAGCAGCTCCTCCTCCTACGAGCAGTACTTC. Translating it yields CASSSSSYEQYF.